This TCR beta chain was obtained from a study of blood T cell repertoires in COVID-19. The wider study: PBMCs, B-cell-depleted T cells, or T cells provided the cDNA or gDNA that made up the material.

Deletions cut 0 bases from V and 4 bases from J, with 11 bases between. Germline values: CDR1 SGHKS, CDR2 YYEKEE (reference sequence). The CDR3 covers 14 residues. Authors' analysis steps: By means of reference gene primer amplification, nucleated cell counts were estimated. TCRdb's table, derived via immunoSEQ multiplex PCR, lists solely in-frame clones and lacks some. Clone size and V and J calls were adopted from that table, with D and trimming inferred from the DNA. This sample has 35,000 to 45,000 clones; 80% to 90% occur once, and the top ten carry over 5%. Sequenced input: peripheral blood. This clonotype was obtained from a man in his forties or fifties with active COVID-19. The V and J genes are TRBV5-5 and TRBJ2-7; possible D gene TRBD2, 5 bases. CDR3 loop: CASSLDPAGYEQYF. CDR3 nucleotide sequence: TGTGCCAGCAGCTTGGACCCGGCGGGTTACGAGCAGTACTTC.